This T cell receptor (beta chain) was sequenced during a study of PD-1 blockade in classical Hodgkin lymphoma. Time point noted: newly diagnosed, previously untreated cHL patient sample. Trimming left V 3 bases short and J 5 bases short, with 15 bases between. CDR3 length equals 15 residues. In germline, CDR1 is SGHRS, CDR2 YFSETQ. The method was immunoSEQ multiplex PCR; TCRdb's version includes in-frame clones alone and lacks a portion of them. The table shows 30,000 or so clones, with just over 90% occurring only once. Findings and limits, study-wide: Still unresolved is the cause of the repertoire differences, which may be disease activity or prior therapy. A reduction in baseline TCR diversity was reportedly seen in newly diagnosed patients relative to healthy donors.

A word on this clone: As yet, its antigen is unknown.

The source is a human donor with classical Hodgkin lymphoma. The sequencing input was peripheral blood mononuclear cells (PBMCs). This chain uses TRBV5-1 with TRBJ2-1; tentative D call: TRBD2 (6 bases). CDR3: CASSSEGQSNNEQFF. CDR3 DNA sequence: TGCGCCAGCAGCTCGGAGGGCCAAAGTAACAATGAGCAGTTCTTC.